This T cell receptor beta chain was sequenced for a study of preoperative IRX-2 immunotherapy in early breast cancer. CDR3 size: 15 residues. Between the trimmed V and J ends, which lost 0 bases and 1 base, there was a span of 9 bases. The germline CDR1 and CDR2 sequences are SGDLS and YYNGEE. Produced via immunoSEQ multiplex PCR; TCRdb's table is partial and in-frame only. The profile shows fewer than 70,000 clones, around 94% of them singletons. Treatment meaning: preoperative locoregional IRX-2 cytokine immunotherapy. Samples came from a phase Ib trial of preoperative locoregional IRX-2 cytokine immunotherapy.

This TCR derives from a human donor with breast cancer. The chain joins TRBV9 to TRBJ2-3, with no clear D. Sample collection occurred from a patient treated with IRX-2 immunotherapy. As DNA, the CDR3 is TGTGCCAGCAGCGTAGGGCCTGGGGGCACAGATACGCAGTATTTT. This codes for CASSVGPGGTDTQYF.